These 21 T cell receptor beta chains originate from one sample sequenced in a study of T cells in Graves' hyperthyroidism and ophthalmopathy. Amplified TCR beta CDR3 regions came from RNA transcripts. The TCR CDR3 first-round RT-PCR relied on the HTBI primer set. TCRdb processed the multiplex PCR reads anew with MiXCR; each CDR3 protein has one entry. The profile shows about 500,000 distinct CDR3 sequences, 40% to 50% of them singletons. Sequenced input: peripheral blood or thyroid tissue (not recorded which). The receptors originated from an adult woman with Graves' disease, either hyperthyroidism or ophthalmopathy (not recorded which).

This clonotype appeared many times. V gene TRBV20-1 combines with J gene TRBJ1-5, with D unresolved. The V and J ends lost 5 bases and 0 bases respectively, with 11 bases between them. Looked up from germline, CDR1 is DFQATT and CDR2 is SNEGSKA (reference sequence). The CDR3 sequence is 14 residues long. The CDR3 DNA reads TGCAGTGCTCCTTCCGGATATAGCAATCAGCCCCAGCATTTT. It specifies CSAPSGYSNQPQHF.

V and J are TRBV20-1 and TRBJ1-5; D perhaps matches TRBD1 (5 bases). The CDR3 spans 15 residues. Germline-derived CDR1 and CDR2 are DFQATT and SNEGSKA (reference sequence). V shed 2 bases and J shed 11 bases, with 22 bases lying between them. CDR3 amino acids: CSARRLAGGVETQHF. As DNA, the CDR3 is TGCAGTGCTAGAAGACTAGCGGGAGGGGTGGAGACCCAGCATTTT.

The chain employs TRBV7-9 and TRBJ2-7; TRBD1 matches at 7 bases. Trimming took 5 bases from V and 3 from J; bases not matched to a gene: 13. In germline, CDR1 is SEHNR, CDR2 FQNEAQ (reference sequence). The CDR3 is 16 residues long. CDR3 DNA: TGTGCCAGCAGCCAAGAAAGTTGGCAGGGGGACTACGAGCAGTACTTC. It is translated as CASSQESWQGDYEQYF.

The rearrangement joins TRBV6-1 to TRBJ2-2; D uncertain. Germline CDR1 is MNHNS and CDR2 is SASEGT. V gave up 10 bases and J gave up 0 bases, with 15 bases separating them. This CDR3 comprises 15 residues. The CDR3 coding sequence is TGTGCCACTCTACCGTCTATCGCGAACACCGGGGAGCTGTTTTTT. It codes for CATLPSIANTGELFF.

The chain uses TRBV10-3 and TRBJ2-7; perhaps TRBD2 as D (6 bases). The germline gives CDR1 ENHRY, CDR2 SYGVKD. Trimming took off 3 bases at V and 7 bases at J, with 19 bases between the two ends. The CDR3 is 15 residues long. The CDR3 loop reads CAISEVGPPEGEQYF. The CDR3 DNA sequence: TGTGCCATCAGTGAAGTGGGGCCACCGGAGGGAGAGCAGTACTTC.

This clonotype was observed a few times. The chain carries TRBV12-3 or TRBV12-4 and TRBJ2-1; tentatively, D is TRBD1 (6 bases). This CDR3 is 15 amino acids long. Trimming took off 1 base at V and 8 bases at J, with 15 bases between the two ends. CDR3 residues: CASSLEGQGSHEQFF. CDR3 in DNA: TGTGCCAGCAGTTTAGAGGGCCAGGGGAGTCATGAGCAGTTCTTC.

This clonotype has at least ten counts. This chain links TRBV10-3 with TRBJ2-7; the D is unclear. V was clipped by 10 bases and J by 1 base, with 11 bases between them. The CDR3 contains 12 residues. CDR1 is ENHRY, CDR2 SYGVKD, per germline. The CDR3 reads CASRTVSYEQYF. The CDR3, as DNA: TGTGCCAGCCGGACCGTATCCTACGAGCAGTACTTC.

This chain uses TRBV10-3 with TRBJ2-3; TRBD2 matches at 12 bases. In germline, CDR1 is ENHRY, CDR2 SYGVKD. The CDR3 contains 13 residues. The trim removed 6 bases at V and 7 bases at J, leaving 2 bases unmatched. CDR3 coding DNA: TGTGCCATCAGAGGGACTAGCGGGCATACGCAGTATTTT. Amino acids: CAIRGTSGHTQYF.

V usage is TRBV7-6 and J usage is TRBJ1-6; no clear D gene. Germline CDR1 and CDR2: SGHVS and FNYEAQ. CDR3 size: 15 residues. V was shortened by 7 bases and J by 8 bases, with 18 bases between the two germline ends. The CDR3: CASTTGSTRYSPLHF. CDR3 sequence (DNA): TGTGCCAGCACCACCGGCAGTACTCGATATTCACCCCTCCACTTT.

This clonotype was seen only a few times. The J gene is TRBJ1-2, the V gene TRBV14; TRBD1 might be the D (5 bases). The CDR3 runs to 14 residues. Germline assignment: CDR1 SGHDN and CDR2 FVKESK. Trimming removed 4 bases at V and 7 bases at J, with 16 bases between. As DNA, the CDR3 is TGTGCCAGCAGCCCAAATTATGGGGCTCGTGGCTACACCTTC. Its protein product is CASSPNYGARGYTF.

The CDR3 coding sequence is TGCGCCAGCGAGAACCCTAGCGGGCCAATACGGGAGCAGTACTTC. This gives the protein CASENPSGPIREQYF. The V and J genes are TRBV5-1 and TRBJ2-7, with 8 bases identical to TRBD2. This CDR3 comprises 15 residues. V shed 7 bases and J 7 bases; nucleotides not matched to a gene: 16. Germline lookup yields CDR1 SGHRS and CDR2 YFSETQ.

This clonotype has ten or more counts. CDR3 sequence: CASSIVLAGRETQYF. The CDR3, as DNA: TGTGCCAGTAGTATCGTGCTAGCGGGAAGGGAGACCCAGTACTTC. The chain is built from TRBV19 and TRBJ2-5, with TRBD2 matching over 9 bases. The CDR3 spans 15 residues. Unmatched junction bases numbered 7, after V lost 3 bases and J lost 5 bases. Germline V gene data show CDR1 as LNHDA and CDR2 as SQIVND (reference sequence).

This clonotype came up many times. The genes are TRBV12-3 or TRBV12-4 and TRBJ1-1; 8 bases are shared with TRBD1. The CDR3 loop spans 13 amino acids. V shed 7 bases and J 4 bases; nucleotides not matched to a gene: 5. The CDR3 spells CASIGQGVTEAFF. The DNA for the CDR3 is TGTGCCAGCATCGGACAGGGAGTCACTGAAGCTTTCTTT.

The rearrangement joins TRBV2 to TRBJ2-7; perhaps TRBD1 as D (5 bases). The CDR3 has 13 amino acids. The V gene lost 5 bases and the J gene lost 1 base, with 9 bases spanning the gap. In germline, CDR1 is SNHLY, CDR2 FYNNEI. CDR3 in amino acids: CASSLDKSYEQYF. The DNA for the CDR3 is TGTGCCAGCAGTTTGGACAAGTCCTACGAGCAGTACTTC.

V usage is TRBV24-1 and J usage is TRBJ2-5; weak D call: TRBD1 (6 bases). Germline CDR1 reads KGHDR; CDR2 reads SFDVKD. The CDR3 covers 12 residues. The ends were cut back, 10 bases at V and 5 bases at J, with 13 bases in the middle. The CDR3 DNA is TGTGCCACTAAAGACAGGAATGAGACCCAGTACTTC. Protein sequence: CATKDRNETQYF.

The sample holds many counts of this clonotype. The chain combines TRBV7-9 with TRBJ1-2; D call uncertain. This CDR3 region has 11 residues. Trimming stripped 6 bases from V and 11 bases from J, with 13 bases between. CDR1 and CDR2 (germline): SEHNR, FQNEAQ (reference sequence). CDR3 DNA: TGTGCCAGCAGAGATTCCGGGGATTACACCTTC. The encoded protein is CASRDSGDYTF.

This sequence joins TRBV7-9 and TRBJ2-2, with D unresolved. The CDR3 spans 15 residues. The V gene's germline CDR1 is SEHNR and CDR2 FQNEAQ (reference sequence). The V end was cut by 5 bases, the J end by 1 base, with 11 bases between. This chain's CDR3 is CASSPDGLNTGELFF. CDR3 in DNA: TGTGCCAGCAGCCCTGACGGATTGAACACCGGGGAGCTGTTTTTT.

This clonotype was counted a single time. This chain uses TRBV2 with TRBJ2-6; a possible D gene is TRBD1 (5 bases). Germline CDR1 SNHLY, CDR2 FYNNEI. CDR3 size: 15 residues. The V gene lost 10 bases and the J gene lost 1 base, with 14 bases spanning the gap. CDR3 in DNA: TGTGCCAACCGGCAGGGCTCGTCTGGGGCCAACGTCCTGACTTTC. Protein: CANRQGSSGANVLTF.

This chain links TRBV7-8 with TRBJ2-5, with 10 nucleotides matching TRBD2. CDR3 size: 15 residues. With 5 bases clipped from V and 3 bases from J, the junction kept 6 bases outside the gene matches. Germline V gene sequence: CDR1 SGHVS, CDR2 FQNEAQ. In DNA form, the CDR3 reads TGTGCCAGCAGCCCCCGGACTAGCGGAGAAGAGACCCAGTACTTC. Translating it yields CASSPRTSGEETQYF.

This clonotype was seen ten or more times. The rearrangement joins TRBV6-5 to TRBJ1-2; tentatively, D is TRBD1 (6 bases). Germline V gene sequence: CDR1 MNHEY, CDR2 SVGAGI. The CDR3 length is 15 residues. With 2 bases removed from V and 6 bases from J, the gap between germline ends came to 16 bases. DNA for the CDR3: TGTGCCAGCAGTTACACCCCGGAGGGGGGTGATGGCTACACCTTC. Residues: CASSYTPEGGDGYTF.

This chain links TRBV6-6 with TRBJ1-2, with D unresolved. CDR3 length: 13 amino acids. CDR1 is MNHNY, CDR2 SVGAGI, per germline (reference sequence). Trimming removed 6 bases at V and 6 bases at J, with 14 bases between. CDR3 in amino acids: CASSYPVANGYTF. DNA for the CDR3: TGTGCCAGCAGCTACCCGGTGGCAAATGGCTACACCTTC.